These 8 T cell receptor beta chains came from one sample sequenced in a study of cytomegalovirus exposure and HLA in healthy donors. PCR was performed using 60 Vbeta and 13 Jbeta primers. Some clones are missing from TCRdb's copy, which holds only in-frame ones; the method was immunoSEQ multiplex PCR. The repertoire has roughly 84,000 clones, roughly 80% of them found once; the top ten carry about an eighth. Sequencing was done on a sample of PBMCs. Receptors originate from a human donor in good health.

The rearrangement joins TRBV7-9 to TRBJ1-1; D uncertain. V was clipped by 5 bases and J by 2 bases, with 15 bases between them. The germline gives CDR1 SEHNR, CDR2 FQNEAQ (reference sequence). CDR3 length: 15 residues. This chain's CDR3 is CASSPLRGRNTEAFF. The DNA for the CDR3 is TGTGCCAGCAGCCCCCTCCGCGGCCGTAACACTGAAGCTTTCTTT.

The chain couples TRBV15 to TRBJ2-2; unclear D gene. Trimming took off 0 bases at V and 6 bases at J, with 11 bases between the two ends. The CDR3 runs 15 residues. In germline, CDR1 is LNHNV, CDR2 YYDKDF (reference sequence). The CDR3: CATSRDHQFSGELFF. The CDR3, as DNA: TGTGCCACCAGCAGAGATCACCAGTTTTCCGGGGAGCTGTTTTTT. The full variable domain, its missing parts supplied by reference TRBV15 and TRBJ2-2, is DAMVIQNPRYQVTQFGKPVTLSCSQTLNHNVMYWYQQKSSQAPKLLFHYYDKDFNNEADTPDNFQSRRPNTSFCFLDIRSPGLGDTAMYLCATSRDHQFSGELFFGEGSRLTVL.

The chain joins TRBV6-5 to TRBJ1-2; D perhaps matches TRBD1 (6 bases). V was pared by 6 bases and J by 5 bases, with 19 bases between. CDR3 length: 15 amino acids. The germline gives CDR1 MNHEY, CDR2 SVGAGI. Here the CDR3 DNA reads TGTGCCAGCAGCCCGGGGGGGCAGTGTTTATATGGCTACACCTTC. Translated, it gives CASSPGGQCLYGYTF.

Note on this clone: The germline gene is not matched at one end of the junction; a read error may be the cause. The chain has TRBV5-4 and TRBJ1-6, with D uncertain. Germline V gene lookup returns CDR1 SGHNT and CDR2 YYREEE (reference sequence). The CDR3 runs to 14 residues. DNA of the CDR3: TGTGCCAGCAGCTTGGACATTGGTGATTCACCCCTCAACTTT. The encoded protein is CASSLDIGDSPLNF. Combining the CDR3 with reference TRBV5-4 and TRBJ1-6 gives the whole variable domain ETGVTQSPTHLIKTRGQQVTLRCSSQSGHNTVSWYQQALGQGPQFIFQYYREEENGRGNFPPRFSGLQFPNYSSELNVNALELDDSALYLCASSLDIGDSPLNFGNGTRLTVT.

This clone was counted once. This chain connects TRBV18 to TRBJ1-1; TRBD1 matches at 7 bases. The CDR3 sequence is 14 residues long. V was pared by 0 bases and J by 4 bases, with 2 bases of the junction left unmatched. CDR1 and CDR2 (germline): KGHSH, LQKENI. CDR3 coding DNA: TGTGCCAGCTCACCACCAGGACAGGCCACTGAAGCTTTCTTT. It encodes CASSPPGQATEAFF.

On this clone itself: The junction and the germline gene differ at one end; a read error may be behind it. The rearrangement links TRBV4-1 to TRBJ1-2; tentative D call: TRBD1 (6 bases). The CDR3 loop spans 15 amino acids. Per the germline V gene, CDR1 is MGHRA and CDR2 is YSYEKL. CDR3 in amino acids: CASSPQGRPDYGYPF. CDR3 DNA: TGCGCCAGCAGCCCACAGGGTAGACCTGACTATGGCTACCCCTTC.

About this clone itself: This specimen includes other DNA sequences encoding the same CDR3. CDR3 amino acids: CASSLVAGGREKLFF. DNA for the CDR3: TGTGCCAGCAGCTTGGTGGCAGGGGGCAGGGAAAAACTGTTTTTT. The chain employs TRBV5-6 and TRBJ1-4; 8 bases line up with TRBD1. The CDR3 spans 15 residues. With 0 bases clipped from V and 8 bases from J, the junction kept 6 bases outside the gene matches. Germline-derived CDR1 and CDR2 are SGHDT and YYEEEE. Using reference TRBV5-6 and TRBJ1-4 for the parts outside the CDR3, the full variable domain is DAGVTQSPTHLIKTRGQQVTLRCSPKSGHDTVSWYQQALGQGPQFIFQYYEEEERQRGNFPDRFSGHQFPNYSSELNVNALLLGDSALYLCASSLVAGGREKLFFGSGTQLSVL.

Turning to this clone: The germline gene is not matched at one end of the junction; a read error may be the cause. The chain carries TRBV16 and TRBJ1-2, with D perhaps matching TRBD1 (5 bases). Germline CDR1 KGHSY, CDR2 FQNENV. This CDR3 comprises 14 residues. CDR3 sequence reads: CASSLRPDTWADLF. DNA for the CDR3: TGTGCCAGCAGCTTAAGGCCGGACACCTGGGCTGACCTCTTC.